The 21 T cell receptor beta chains reported below all come from one sample, sequenced in a study of cytomegalovirus exposure and HLA in healthy donors. The PCR was carried out with 60 Vbeta primers and 13 Jbeta primers. TCRdb's copy holds only in-frame clones and misses some; the assay was immunoSEQ multiplex PCR. Here the sample spans about 70,000 clones, 55% to 75% being singletons. The sequenced sample consisted of PBMCs. All receptors derive from a man in his forties in good health and CMV-seropositive.

J is TRBJ1-2 and V is TRBV2; TRBD1 might be the D (5 bases). The V and J ends lost 2 bases and 7 bases respectively, with 8 bases between them. This CDR3 spans 12 amino acids. Germline values: CDR1 SNHLY, CDR2 FYNNEI. The CDR3 sequence: CASSEFRGGYTF. The DNA of the CDR3 is TGTGCCAGCAGTGAATTTAGGGGTGGCTACACCTTC. Combining the CDR3 with reference TRBV2 and TRBJ1-2 gives the whole variable domain EPEVTQTPSHQVTQMGQEVILRCVPISNHLYFYWYRQILGQKVEFLVSFYNNEISEKSEIFDDQFSVERPDGSNFTLKIRSTKLEDSAMYFCASSEFRGGYTFGSGTRLTVV.

The CDR3 loop reads CASSSGGQETQYF. Written as DNA, the CDR3 is TGTGCCAGCAGTTCAGGGGGTCAGGAGACCCAGTACTTC. The rearrangement joins TRBV28 to TRBJ2-5, with 7 bases aligning to TRBD1. CDR3 size: 13 residues. Germline assignment: CDR1 MDHEN and CDR2 SYDVKM. The junction had 4 bases not matched to a gene; V was cut back by 4 bases and J by 5 bases.

The rearrangement joins TRBV7-9 to TRBJ2-1, with a weak D call TRBD1 (6 bases). V lost 2 bases to trimming and J lost 8 bases, with 13 bases between them. The V gene's germline CDR1 is SEHNR and CDR2 FQNEAQ (reference sequence). This CDR3 region has 14 residues. The CDR3 sequence is CASSLRPGGDEQFF. CDR3 coding DNA: TGTGCCAGCAGCTTACGTCCTGGGGGCGATGAGCAGTTCTTC.

The CDR3 region is CASSLGGVGNTEAFF. The CDR3 DNA is TGTGCCAGCTCACTCGGAGGGGTAGGGAACACTGAAGCTTTCTTT. V and J are TRBV18 and TRBJ1-1, with D maybe TRBD1 (5 bases). The germline CDR1 and CDR2 sequences are KGHSH and LQKENI. The CDR3 sequence is 15 residues long. The ends were cut back, 4 bases at V and 1 base at J, with 13 bases in the middle.

V and J are TRBV7-9 and TRBJ1-2; 9 bases are shared with TRBD1. The CDR3 extends over 16 amino acids. Germline values: CDR1 SEHNR, CDR2 FQNEAQ (reference sequence). V lost 8 bases to trimming and J lost 7 bases; unmatched junction nucleotides: 17. CDR3 nucleotides: TGTGCCAGCCTACCGGGACAGGGTGGGTTTGCCTCTGGCTACACCTTC. Amino acids: CASLPGQGGFASGYTF.

The V gene is TRBV5-4, the J gene TRBJ2-3, with 8 bases lining up with TRBD2. The germline gives CDR1 SGHNT, CDR2 YYREEE (reference sequence). The ends lost 4 bases at V and 4 bases at J; junction bases unmatched: 5. The CDR3 is made up of 14 amino acids. The CDR3 sequence: CASSPGGPADTQYF. In DNA form, the CDR3 reads TGTGCCAGCAGCCCGGGGGGGCCGGCAGATACGCAGTATTTT.

V usage is TRBV7-9 and J usage is TRBJ2-5, with D maybe TRBD2 (6 bases). The CDR3 has 17 residues. CDR1 SEHNR and CDR2 FQNEAQ come from the germline V gene (reference sequence). The V and J ends lost 0 bases and 0 bases respectively, with 14 bases between them. CDR3 sequence (DNA): TGTGCCAGCAGCTTAGCGATGCTAGCGCTAAACCAAGAGACCCAGTACTTC. This translates into CASSLAMLALNQETQYF.

V usage is TRBV11-2 and J usage is TRBJ2-3; D is possibly TRBD1 (6 bases). The CDR3 sequence is 15 residues long. The ends were cut back, 4 bases at V and 3 bases at J, with 14 bases in the middle. Germline V CDR1 and CDR2: SGHAT, FQNNGV. CDR3 amino acids: CASSYYRTVTDTQYF. The CDR3 bases are TGTGCCAGCAGCTACTACCGGACAGTAACAGATACGCAGTATTTT.

V and J are TRBV19 and TRBJ1-5, with TRBD1 identical over 7 bases. The germline V gene encodes CDR1 LNHDA and CDR2 SQIVND (reference sequence). After removal of 3 bases from V and 4 bases from J, the junction contained 6 bases not matched to a gene. The CDR3 runs 15 residues. CDR3 sequence reads: CASSISDRANQPQHF. As DNA, the CDR3 is TGTGCCAGTAGTATTTCAGACAGGGCTAATCAGCCCCAGCATTTT. The whole variable domain, filled in from reference TRBV19 and TRBJ1-5, reads DGGITQSPKYLFRKEGQNVTLSCEQNLNHDAMYWYRQDPGQGLRLIYYSQIVNDFQKGDIAEGYSVSREKKESFPLTVTSAQKNPTAFYLCASSISDRANQPQHFGDGTRLSIL.

CDR3 nucleotide sequence: TGTGCCACCAGCAGAGATCGGGGGAGGGGGACTGAAGCTTTCTTT. Amino acid sequence: CATSRDRGRGTEAFF. The V call is TRBV15, the J call TRBJ1-1; a weak D match, TRBD1 (6 bases). Between the trimmed V and J ends, which lost 0 bases and 5 bases, there was a span of 13 bases. The CDR3 loop spans 15 amino acids. CDR1 is LNHNV and CDR2 is YYDKDF in the germline V gene (reference sequence).

This sequence joins TRBV2 and TRBJ2-5; D is unresolved. V was pared by 5 bases and J by 5 bases, with 15 bases between. Germline assignment: CDR1 SNHLY and CDR2 FYNNEI. The CDR3 has 14 residues. The CDR3 here is CASSSLGQLETQYF. CDR3 in DNA: TGTGCCAGCAGTTCACTTGGGCAGTTGGAGACCCAGTACTTC.

The J gene is TRBJ2-4, the V gene TRBV5-1, with 12 bases identical to TRBD1. The germline V gene has CDR1 SGHRS and CDR2 YFSETQ. Trimming at V came to 4 bases and at J to 6 bases, leaving 11 bases not matched to a gene. The CDR3 totals 17 residues. The DNA for the CDR3 is TGCGCCAGCAGCCCGAAAACCGGGACAGGGGGCTTAAACATTCAGTACTTC. Its protein product is CASSPKTGTGGLNIQYF.

The chain combines TRBV5-5 with TRBJ2-2, with a possible D match to TRBD1 (8 bases). CDR1 SGHKS and CDR2 YYEKEE come from the germline V gene (reference sequence). The germline V and J ends were trimmed by 4 bases and 3 bases, with 10 bases remaining between them. The CDR3 contains 14 residues. CDR3 loop: CASSTGGDTGELFF. As DNA, the CDR3 is TGTGCCAGCAGCACAGGGGGGGACACCGGGGAGCTGTTTTTT.

V gene TRBV27 combines with J gene TRBJ2-7; 9 positions agree with TRBD1. Germline values: CDR1 MNHEY, CDR2 SMNVEV (reference sequence). The CDR3 covers 15 residues. The trim removed 4 bases at V and 4 bases at J, leaving 8 bases unmatched. The CDR3: CASSSPGQGAYEQYF. The CDR3 DNA sequence: TGTGCCAGCAGTTCGCCGGGACAGGGTGCGTACGAGCAGTACTTC.

The gene calls are TRBV2 and TRBJ2-1, with TRBD2 matching over 8 bases. The ends lost 8 bases at V and 2 bases at J; junction bases unmatched: 8. The CDR3 runs 15 residues. Looked up from germline, CDR1 is SNHLY and CDR2 is FYNNEI. This chain's CDR3 is CASGMAGGPYNEQFF. CDR3 bases: TGTGCCAGCGGCATGGCGGGGGGACCCTACAATGAGCAGTTCTTC. The full variable domain, rest sourced from reference TRBV2 and TRBJ2-1, is EPEVTQTPSHQVTQMGQEVILRCVPISNHLYFYWYRQILGQKVEFLVSFYNNEISEKSEIFDDQFSVERPDGSNFTLKIRSTKLEDSAMYFCASGMAGGPYNEQFFGPGTRLTVL.

This clone was picked up a small number of times. CDR3 region: CASSLGQGSNQPQHF. DNA for the CDR3: TGTGCCAGCAGTTTAGGACAGGGTAGCAATCAGCCCCAGCATTTT. The J gene is TRBJ1-5, the V gene TRBV27, with 8 bases identical to TRBD1. Trimming removed 2 bases from V and 0 bases from J; junction bases left unmatched: 0. The germline gives CDR1 MNHEY, CDR2 SMNVEV (reference sequence). The CDR3 contains 15 residues.

As to this clone: At one boundary the junction diverges from the germline segment, which might be a read error. The rearrangement uses TRBV7-9 and TRBJ1-4; TRBD1 might be the D (5 bases). This CDR3 spans 17 amino acids. The V gene's germline CDR1 is SEHNR and CDR2 FQNEAQ (reference sequence). The chain's CDR3 is CSSSLVRVWPTNEKLFF. Here the CDR3 DNA reads TGTTCCAGCAGCTTAGTCAGGGTGTGGCCAACTAATGAAAAACTGTTTTTT.

The table lists this clone with a few counts. CDR3 loop: CASSGSGYEQYF. The DNA of the CDR3 is TGTGCCAGCAGCGGTAGCGGCTACGAGCAGTACTTC. The chain couples TRBV7-9 to TRBJ2-7; the D gene is possibly TRBD2 (6 bases). CDR1 is SEHNR and CDR2 is FQNEAQ in the germline V gene (reference sequence). Trimming removed 5 bases at V and 3 bases at J, with 8 bases between. This CDR3 has 12 amino acids.

This clone appeared a single time. The chain is built from TRBV7-9 and TRBJ2-3; 7 positions match TRBD2. The CDR3 extends over 16 amino acids. V was clipped by 4 bases and J by 2 bases; unmatched bases: 9. Germline V lookup: CDR1 SEHNR, CDR2 FQNEAQ (reference sequence). Written as DNA, the CDR3 is TGTGCCAGCAGCTCGCTCACTAGCGTCATCACAGATACGCAGTATTTT. Translated, it gives CASSSLTSVITDTQYF.

The chain is built from TRBV18 and TRBJ2-7, with 9 bases that match TRBD2. There are 14 residues in the CDR3. The V and J ends lost 3 bases and 4 bases, in that order; junction bases with no gene match: 4. Germline CDR1 reads KGHSH; CDR2 reads LQKENI. CDR3: CASSPPSGTYEQYF. In DNA form, the CDR3 reads TGTGCCAGCTCACCCCCTAGCGGGACGTACGAGCAGTACTTC.

This clone showed up just a few times. J is TRBJ1-5 and V is TRBV4-1, with 7 bases aligning to TRBD1. Trimming removed 1 base from V and 1 base from J; junction bases left unmatched: 7. The germline CDR1 and CDR2 sequences are MGHRA and YSYEKL. The CDR3 has 17 amino acids. The CDR3 spells CASSQVEGALSNQPQHF. CDR3 DNA: TGCGCCAGCAGCCAAGTTGAGGGGGCGCTGAGCAATCAGCCCCAGCATTTT.